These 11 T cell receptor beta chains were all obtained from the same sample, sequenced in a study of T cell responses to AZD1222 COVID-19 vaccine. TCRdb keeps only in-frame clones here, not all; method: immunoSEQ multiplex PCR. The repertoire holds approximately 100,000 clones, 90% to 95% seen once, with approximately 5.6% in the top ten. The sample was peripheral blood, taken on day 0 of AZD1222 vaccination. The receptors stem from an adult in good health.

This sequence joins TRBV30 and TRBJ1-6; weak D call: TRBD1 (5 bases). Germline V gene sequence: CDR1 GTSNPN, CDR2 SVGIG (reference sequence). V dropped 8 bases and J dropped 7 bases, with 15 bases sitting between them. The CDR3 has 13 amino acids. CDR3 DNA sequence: TGTGCCGGATTTAGGGGCCCAAATTCACCCCTCCACTTT. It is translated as CAGFRGPNSPLHF.

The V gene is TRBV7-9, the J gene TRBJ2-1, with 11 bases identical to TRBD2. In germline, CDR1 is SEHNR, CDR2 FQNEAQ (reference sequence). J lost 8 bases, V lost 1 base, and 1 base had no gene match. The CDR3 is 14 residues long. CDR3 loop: CASSLEGLADEQFF. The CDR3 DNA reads TGTGCCAGCAGCTTAGAGGGACTAGCGGATGAGCAGTTCTTC.

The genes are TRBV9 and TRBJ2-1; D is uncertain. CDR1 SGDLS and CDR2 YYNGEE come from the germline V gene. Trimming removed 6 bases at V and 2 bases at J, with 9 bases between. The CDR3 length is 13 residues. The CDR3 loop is CASNAVTYNEQFF. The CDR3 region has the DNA TGTGCCAGCAACGCCGTTACCTACAATGAGCAGTTCTTC.

For the CDR3, the DNA is TGTGCCATCAGCGACCATCGGGGACTAGCTGCAGATACGCAGTATTTT. It codes for CAISDHRGLAADTQYF. V usage is TRBV10-3 and J usage is TRBJ2-3, with 9 bases fitting TRBD2. V was clipped by 6 bases and J by 4 bases; unmatched bases: 11. The CDR3 has 16 amino acids. From germline, CDR1 is ENHRY and CDR2 SYGVKD.

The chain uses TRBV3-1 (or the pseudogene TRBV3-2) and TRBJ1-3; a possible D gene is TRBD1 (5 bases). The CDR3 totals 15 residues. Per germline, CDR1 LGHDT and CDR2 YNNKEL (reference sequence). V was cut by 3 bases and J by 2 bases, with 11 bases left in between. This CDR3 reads CASSHGAGPGNTIYF. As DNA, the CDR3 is TGTGCCAGCAGCCATGGGGCGGGGCCTGGAAACACCATATATTTT.

CDR3: CASSSTIALSGTRKETQYF. CDR3 coding DNA: TGTGCCAGCAGCTCCACTATAGCCTTATCCGGGACACGAAAAGAGACCCAGTACTTC. The chain links TRBV7-6 to TRBJ2-5; tentative D call: TRBD1 (6 bases). The CDR3 runs 19 residues. CDR1 SGHVS and CDR2 FNYEAQ come from the germline V gene. Trimming shortened V by 4 bases and J by 3 bases, and 27 bases separated the two germline ends.

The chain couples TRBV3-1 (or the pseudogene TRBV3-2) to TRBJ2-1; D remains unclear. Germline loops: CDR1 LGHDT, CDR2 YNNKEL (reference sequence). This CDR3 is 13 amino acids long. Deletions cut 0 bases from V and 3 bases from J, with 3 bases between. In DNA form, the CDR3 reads TGTGCCAGCAGCCAAGACGGCTACAATGAGCAGTTCTTC. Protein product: CASSQDGYNEQFF.

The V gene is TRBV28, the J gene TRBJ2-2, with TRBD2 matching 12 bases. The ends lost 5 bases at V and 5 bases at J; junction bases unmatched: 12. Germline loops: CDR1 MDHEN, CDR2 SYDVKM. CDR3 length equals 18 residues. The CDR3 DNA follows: TGTGCCAGCAGTCCCTCCCGACTAGCGGGAGTGCGGACCGGGGAGCTGTTTTTT. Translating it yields CASSPSRLAGVRTGELFF.

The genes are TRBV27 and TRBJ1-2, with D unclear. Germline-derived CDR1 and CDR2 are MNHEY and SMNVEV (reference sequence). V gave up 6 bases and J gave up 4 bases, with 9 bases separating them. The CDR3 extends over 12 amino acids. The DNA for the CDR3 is TGTGCCAGCAGCCCATCGGGCTATGGCTACACCTTC. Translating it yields CASSPSGYGYTF.

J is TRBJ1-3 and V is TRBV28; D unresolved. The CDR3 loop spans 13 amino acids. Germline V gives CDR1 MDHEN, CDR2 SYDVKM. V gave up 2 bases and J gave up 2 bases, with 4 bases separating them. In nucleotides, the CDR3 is TGTGCCAGCAGTTTACCGCCTGGAAACACCATATATTTT. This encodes CASSLPPGNTIYF.

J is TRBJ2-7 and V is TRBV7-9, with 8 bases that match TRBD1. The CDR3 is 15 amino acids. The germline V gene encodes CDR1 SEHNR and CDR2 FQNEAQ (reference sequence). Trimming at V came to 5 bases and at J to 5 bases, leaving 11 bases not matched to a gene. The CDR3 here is CASSPRGTGRHEQYF. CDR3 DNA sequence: TGTGCCAGCAGCCCCCGCGGGACAGGCCGCCACGAGCAGTACTTC.